The 21 T cell receptor beta chains listed next were all sequenced from one sample in a study of post-analysis software for immune sequencing data. Study-level results: Patients had higher frequencies than controls of roughly 5 TRBV segments, including TRBV5-6, TRBV5-1 and TRBV20-1.

TCR beta libraries were prepared from cDNA with unique molecular identifiers. TCRdb passed the PCR reads through MiXCR, listing each CDR3 protein once. The sample contains hundreds of thousands of distinct CDR3 sequences, around 50% of which appear only once. No antigen has been identified for these receptors. Material for sequencing was blood. These receptors originate from a girl aged 5 to 17 with multiple sclerosis.

This clonotype came up once. The V and J genes are TRBV19 and TRBJ2-5; a weak D match, TRBD1 (6 bases). Germline lookup yields CDR1 LNHDA and CDR2 SQIVND (reference sequence). Trimming removed 4 bases from V and 1 base from J, with 10 bases in between. The CDR3 runs to 14 residues. In DNA, the CDR3 is TGTGCCAGTAGTAAGGACAGTTTCCAAGAGACCCAGTACTTC. It yields the protein CASSKDSFQETQYF.

The chain joins TRBV6-6 to TRBJ2-6; unclear D gene. The CDR3 sequence is 11 residues long. V shed 7 bases and J shed 4 bases, with 2 bases lying between them. CDR1 MNHNY and CDR2 SVGAGI come from the germline V gene (reference sequence). Here the CDR3 reads CASTGANVLTF. In nucleotides, the CDR3 is TGTGCCAGCACCGGGGCCAACGTCCTGACTTTC.

The gene calls are TRBV9 and TRBJ1-2; D possibly corresponds to TRBD1 (6 bases). Germline V gene data show CDR1 as SGDLS and CDR2 as YYNGEE. Trimming stripped 0 bases from V and 8 bases from J, with 14 bases between. This CDR3 contains 14 residues. The CDR3 nucleotides are TGTGCCAGCAGCGTAGGGCAGGGGAACCCCGGCTACACCTTC. Encoded protein: CASSVGQGNPGYTF. Full variable domain (rest looked up from reference TRBV9 and TRBJ1-2): DSGVTQTPKHLITATGQRVTLRCSPRSGDLSVYWYQQSLDQGLQFLIQYYNGEERAKGNILERFSAQQFPDLHSELNLSSLELGDSALYFCASSVGQGNPGYTFGSGTRLTVV.

A single count supports this clonotype. A much larger clone sits a single nucleotide away, making a read error possible. This chain uses TRBV7-2 with TRBJ2-1; D might be TRBD1 (5 bases). Germline V gives CDR1 SGHTA, CDR2 FQGNSA. The CDR3 has 12 amino acids. V lost 2 bases, J lost 8 bases, and 7 bases lay in between. The CDR3 region is CASSLLGHEQFF. The CDR3 DNA reads as TGTGCCAGCAGCTTATTGGGGCATGAGCAGTTCTTC.

This rearrangement joins TRBV15 to TRBJ1-5; tentative D call: TRBD1 (6 bases). The germline V and J ends were trimmed by 0 bases and 11 bases, with 11 bases remaining between them. CDR1 is LNHNV, CDR2 YYDKDF, per germline (reference sequence). This CDR3 has 13 residues. The CDR3 DNA reads as TGTGCCACCAGCAGAGATCTGAGACAGGCCCAGCATTTT. This encodes CATSRDLRQAQHF.

In this sample, this clonotype turned up a few times. The rearrangement uses TRBV20-1 and TRBJ2-3, with TRBD2 matching 10 bases. This CDR3 is built from 15 residues. Per the germline V gene, CDR1 is DFQATT and CDR2 is SNEGSKA (reference sequence). The V gene end was trimmed by 0 bases and the J gene end by 3 bases; junction bases not matched to a gene: 3. The DNA for the CDR3 is TGCAGTGCTAGAGAATCTAGCGGGAGTACAGATACGCAGTATTTT. Protein sequence: CSARESSGSTDTQYF.

The genes are TRBV3-1 and TRBJ1-2, with D maybe TRBD1 (6 bases). Germline V CDR1 and CDR2: LGHDT, YNNKEL (reference sequence). V was pared by 4 bases and J by 1 base, with 19 bases between. This CDR3 comprises 17 residues. CDR3 sequence: CASSPLGGPKDNYGYTF. CDR3 nucleotide sequence: TGTGCCAGCAGCCCCCTCGGGGGGCCAAAGGATAACTATGGCTACACCTTC.

This chain joins TRBV5-1 and TRBJ2-1, with 11 bases aligning to TRBD2. The CDR3 is 18 amino acids. CDR1 is SGHRS and CDR2 is YFSETQ in the germline V gene. Trimming at V came to 0 bases and at J to 12 bases, leaving 17 bases not matched to a gene. Written as DNA, the CDR3 is TGCGCCAGCAGCTTGGGGCCAACGGGACTAGCGGCGCTAAGTGGGCAGTTCTTC. Translated: CASSLGPTGLAALSGQFF.

J is TRBJ1-1 and V is TRBV12-5; perhaps TRBD1 as D (6 bases). Germline V gives CDR1 LGHNT, CDR2 FRNRAP. CDR3 size: 15 residues. The ends were cut back, 3 bases at V and 3 bases at J, with 14 bases in the middle. CDR3 amino acids: CASGLGGGVDTEAFF. For the CDR3, the DNA is TGTGCTAGTGGTTTAGGAGGGGGGGTTGACACTGAAGCTTTCTTT.

The chain combines TRBV12-3 or TRBV12-4 with TRBJ2-5; D is unclear. This CDR3 spans 15 amino acids. Trimming stripped 6 bases from V and 4 bases from J, with 18 bases between. The CDR3 is CASSAPNIDRETQYF. The CDR3 DNA reads as TGTGCCAGCAGCGCCCCTAACATAGATCGAGAGACCCAGTACTTC.

This chain uses TRBV25-1 with TRBJ2-7; maybe TRBD2 (6 bases). CDR1 MGHDK and CDR2 SYGVNS come from the germline V gene. With 1 base removed from V and 7 bases from J, the gap between germline ends came to 11 bases. The length of the CDR3 is 13 residues. The CDR3 sequence is CASSESRRDEQYF. CDR3 in DNA: TGTGCCAGCAGTGAATCACGGCGGGATGAGCAGTACTTC.

This clonotype was picked up a small number of times. J is TRBJ2-7 and V is TRBV6-2 or TRBV6-3; 9 bases fit TRBD1. The CDR3 sequence is 16 residues long. Germline V lookup: CDR1 MNHEY, CDR2 SVGEGT. The junction had 15 bases not matched to a gene; V was cut back by 6 bases and J by 6 bases. CDR3 sequence: CASRKGDRAPTREQYF. Here the CDR3 DNA reads TGTGCCAGCAGGAAGGGGGACAGGGCCCCTACTCGCGAGCAGTACTTC.

This clonotype was counted a few times. J is TRBJ2-7 and V is TRBV20-1, with D maybe TRBD2 (6 bases). This CDR3 region has 14 residues. Germline V lookup: CDR1 DFQATT, CDR2 SNEGSKA (reference sequence). The V gene lost 6 bases and the J gene lost 4 bases, with 19 bases spanning the gap. CDR3 nucleotide sequence: TGCAGTGCAACGCTCTCCGGGACTGGGTACGAGCAGTACTTC. Amino acid sequence: CSATLSGTGYEQYF.

V gene TRBV20-1 combines with J gene TRBJ2-7; 7 nucleotides match TRBD2. Trimming took 4 bases from V and 5 from J; bases not matched to a gene: 11. The CDR3 is 14 amino acids. Germline loops: CDR1 DFQATT, CDR2 SNEGSKA (reference sequence). CDR3: CSAIPRGFVHEQYF. The CDR3 region has the DNA TGCAGTGCTATCCCGCGGGGGTTTGTCCACGAGCAGTACTTC.

The chain recombines TRBV6-5 with TRBJ1-1; D ambiguous. CDR3 length: 13 amino acids. V shed 5 bases and J shed 0 bases, with 7 bases lying between them. CDR1 and CDR2 (germline): MNHEY, SVGAGI. The DNA of the CDR3 is TGTGCCAGCAGTCGCGCGGTGAACACTGAAGCTTTCTTT. Translation gives CASSRAVNTEAFF.

The gene calls are TRBV6-5 and TRBJ2-1, with 9 positions matching TRBD1. The CDR3 loop spans 20 amino acids. From germline, CDR1 is MNHEY and CDR2 SVGAGI. Losses at the gene ends were 0 bases for V and 3 bases for J; bases not matched to a gene: 15. The CDR3 sequence: CASSYSRGTGSGVVYNEQFF. For the CDR3, the DNA is TGTGCCAGCAGTTACTCGAGAGGGACAGGGAGCGGAGTTGTCTACAATGAGCAGTTCTTC.

The chain joins TRBV3-1 to TRBJ2-4, with 10 bases aligning to TRBD1. The J call may be faulty, since TRBJ2-7 better matches the DNA end. CDR3 length: 16 residues. Germline-derived CDR1 and CDR2 are LGHDT and YNNKEL (reference sequence). The CDR3 nucleotides read TGTGCCAGCAGCCGAGGGGGACAGGGGTCCTCCTACGAGCAGTACTTC. It yields the protein CASSRGGQGSSYEQYF.

The table lists this clonotype with a few counts. This chain uses TRBV7-2 with TRBJ2-5, with TRBD2 identical over 10 bases. Germline V CDR1 and CDR2: SGHTA, FQGNSA. This CDR3 is built from 15 residues. V shed 5 bases, J shed 8 bases, and the junction held 11 bases outside the gene matches. The chain's CDR3 is CASSPWTSGGGTQYF. The CDR3 nucleotides are TGTGCCAGCAGCCCCTGGACTAGCGGAGGCGGTACCCAGTACTTC. The full variable domain, with the rest looked up from reference TRBV7-2 and TRBJ2-5, is GAGVSQSPSNKVTEKGKDVELRCDPISGHTALYWYRQSLGQGLEFLIYFQGNSAPDKSGLPSDRFSAERTGGSVSTLTIQRTQQEDSAVYLCASSPWTSGGGTQYFGPGTRLLVL.

In its sample, this clonotype was seen once. V usage is TRBV20-1 and J usage is TRBJ1-2; 7 nucleotides match TRBD1. CDR1 and CDR2 from the germline V gene are DFQATT and SNEGSKA (reference sequence). With V trimmed by 3 bases and J by 0 bases, 4 bases remained unmatched. There are 14 residues in the CDR3. The CDR3 nucleotides are TGCAGTGCTAGCGGGACAGCCTCTAACTATGGCTACACCTTC. Its protein is CSASGTASNYGYTF.

The J gene is TRBJ2-5, the V gene TRBV13; 7 nucleotides match TRBD1. CDR3 length equals 17 residues. Germline CDR1 reads PRHDT; CDR2 reads FYEKMQ (reference sequence). The junction had 8 bases not matched to a gene; V was cut back by 0 bases and J by 1 base. The CDR3 protein is CASSLGPIRTGQETQYF. CDR3 bases: TGTGCCAGCAGCTTAGGCCCCATTAGGACAGGCCAAGAGACCCAGTACTTC.

This chain uses TRBV9 with TRBJ1-2; no definite D call. This CDR3 contains 17 residues. V shed 4 bases and J shed 2 bases, with 21 bases lying between them. The germline V gene has CDR1 SGDLS and CDR2 YYNGEE. This CDR3 is CASSPHLEGIFNYGYTF. The CDR3 nucleotides read TGTGCCAGCAGCCCACACCTGGAGGGAATCTTCAACTATGGCTACACCTTC.